The clone carrying this T cell receptor (beta chain) was observed a few times. The antigen remains undetermined. The data were produced by immunoSEQ multiplex PCR, yet TCRdb's version contains in-frame clones alone and is incomplete. Here the sample spans under 100,000 clones, approximately 90% being singletons. This CDR3 is built from 17 residues. Germline CDR1 reads LGHNA; CDR2 reads YNFKEQ. J lost 3 bases, V lost 4 bases, and 11 bases had no gene match. The sample comes from a study of OX40 agonist ivuxolimab in advanced cancers. Study-level findings and limits: Clonal expansion was among the lowest in partial responders at 0.1-3.0 mg/kg, especially CD8+.

Blood was sampled at baseline, cycle 4 day 1, and cycle 7 day 1. This receptor was identified in an adult with an advanced solid tumor such as melanoma, head and neck, liver or kidney cancer. The source was CD4+ or CD8+ T cells sorted from blood, collected in a trial of the OX40 agonist ivuxolimab. The rearrangement joins TRBV4-2 to TRBJ1-1; 10 positions match TRBD1. CDR3: CASSPDRGMGGHTEAFF. The DNA for the CDR3 is TGTGCCAGCAGCCCGGACAGGGGGATGGGAGGCCACACTGAAGCTTTCTTT.